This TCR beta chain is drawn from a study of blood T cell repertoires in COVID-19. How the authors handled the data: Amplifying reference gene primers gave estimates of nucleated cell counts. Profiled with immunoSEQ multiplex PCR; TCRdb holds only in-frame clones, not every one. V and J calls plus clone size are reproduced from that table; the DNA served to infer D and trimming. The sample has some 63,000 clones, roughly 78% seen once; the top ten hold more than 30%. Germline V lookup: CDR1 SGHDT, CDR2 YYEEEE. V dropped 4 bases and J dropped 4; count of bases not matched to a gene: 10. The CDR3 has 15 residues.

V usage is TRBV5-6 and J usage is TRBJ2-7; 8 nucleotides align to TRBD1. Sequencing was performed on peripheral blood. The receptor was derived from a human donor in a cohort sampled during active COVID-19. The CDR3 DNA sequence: TGTGCCAGCAGCGGTACCGGGACAGGCCAATACGAGCAGTACTTC. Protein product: CASSGTGTGQYEQYF.